This T cell receptor (beta chain) came from a study of beta chain features in type 1 diabetes. As concerns this clone: As yet, its antigen is unknown.

The ends lost 4 bases at V and 4 bases at J; junction bases unmatched: 18. CDR1 is SGHRS and CDR2 is YFSETQ in the germline V gene. CDR3 length equals 18 residues. The study's findings and limits: Within patients, naive, central memory and Treg TCRB repertoires seemed more similar than within healthy donors. When Type 1 diabetes patients were examined, their TCRB CDR3s proved moderately but significantly shorter in all four CD4+ subsets.

The entirety of the isolated RNA underwent reverse transcription, so expressed TCRB transcripts were sequenced. Sequencing of naive, central memory and regulatory T cell samples gave an average of about 3.57 million reads. Here immunoSEQ multiplex PCR was the method, and the copy in TCRdb shows in-frame clones only, minus some. The sample lists 130,000 or so clones, roughly 10% seen once, with around 0.7% in the top ten. This TCR was recovered from a man aged 25-40 years with type 1 diabetes. This sequence joins TRBV5-1 and TRBJ1-2, with TRBD1 matching 8 bases. The specimen sequenced was central memory CD4+ T cells from blood. The CDR3 sequence: CASSLASAGTGPTYGYTF. The CDR3 nucleotides read TGCGCCAGCAGCCTCGCTTCCGCCGGGACAGGACCAACCTATGGCTACACCTTC.